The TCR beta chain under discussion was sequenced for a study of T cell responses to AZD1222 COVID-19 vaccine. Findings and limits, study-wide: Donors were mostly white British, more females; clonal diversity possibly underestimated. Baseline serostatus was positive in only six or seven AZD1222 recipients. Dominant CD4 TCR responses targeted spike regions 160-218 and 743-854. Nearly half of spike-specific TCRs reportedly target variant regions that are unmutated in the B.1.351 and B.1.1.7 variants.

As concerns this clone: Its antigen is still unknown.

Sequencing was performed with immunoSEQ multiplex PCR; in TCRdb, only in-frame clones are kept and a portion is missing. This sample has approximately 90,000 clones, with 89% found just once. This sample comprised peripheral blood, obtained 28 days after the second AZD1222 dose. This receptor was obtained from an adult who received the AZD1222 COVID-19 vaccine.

The CDR3: CASSVGQYAGYTF. In DNA form, the CDR3 reads TGTGCCAGCAGCGTGGGACAGTATGCTGGCTACACCTTC. This rearrangement joins TRBV9 to TRBJ1-2; 7 bases align to TRBD1. This CDR3 has 13 amino acids. The germline V gene has CDR1 SGDLS and CDR2 YYNGEE. The trim removed 2 bases at V and 7 bases at J, leaving 5 bases unmatched.